The sample holds a few counts of the clone carrying this TCR beta chain. Its antigen is not identified. The data were obtained in a study of post-analysis software for immune sequencing data. General study results and limits: Five TRBV segments, including TRBV5-6, TRBV5-1 and TRBV20-1, were more frequent in patients than controls. Strong same-batch co-clustering of samples appeared with F measure clustering.

Every TCR beta cDNA library bore unique molecular identifiers. In TCRdb, the PCR reads were re-called with MiXCR into one record per CDR3 protein. This table holds some 800,000 distinct CDR3 sequences, roughly 50% found once. Germline values: CDR1 SGHRS, CDR2 YFSETQ. Trimming took 4 bases from V and 8 from J; bases not matched to a gene: 11. This CDR3 is 15 amino acids long. The chain has TRBV5-1 and TRBJ2-1, with 8 bases aligning to TRBD2. Material: blood. The TCR originated in a girl between 5 and 17 years old with multiple sclerosis. The CDR3 here is CASSAGLASGDEQFF. The DNA of the CDR3 is TGCGCCAGCAGCGCCGGACTAGCATCTGGGGATGAGCAGTTCTTC.